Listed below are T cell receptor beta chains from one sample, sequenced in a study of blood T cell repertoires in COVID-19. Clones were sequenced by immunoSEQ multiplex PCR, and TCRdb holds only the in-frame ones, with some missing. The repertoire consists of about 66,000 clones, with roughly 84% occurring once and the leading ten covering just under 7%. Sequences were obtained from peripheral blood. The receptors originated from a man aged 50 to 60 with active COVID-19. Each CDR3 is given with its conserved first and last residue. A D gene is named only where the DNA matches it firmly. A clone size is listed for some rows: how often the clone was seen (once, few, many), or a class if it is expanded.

CDR3aa: CASSHDSFSGANVLTF
CDR3nt: TGCGCCAGCAGCCATGACAGCTTCTCTGGGGCCAACGTCCTGACTTTC
abundance: once
j_gene: TRBJ2-6
v_gene: TRBV5-1
d_gene: -

CDR3aa: CASSNSGGGQFF
CDR3nt: TGTGCCAGCAGTAACAGTGGGGGCGGGCAGTTCTTC
abundance: once
j_gene: TRBJ2-1
v_gene: TRBV12-3/TRBV12-4
d_gene: -

CDR3aa: CASSVSGGSYNEQFF
CDR3nt: TGTGCCAGCAGCGTATCGGGGGGCTCCTACAATGAGCAGTTCTTC
abundance: -
j_gene: TRBJ2-1
v_gene: TRBV9
d_gene: TRBD2

CDR3aa: CASSFFRNEVQETQYF
CDR3nt: TGTGCCAGCAGCTTCTTTCGGAACGAGGTCCAAGAGACCCAGTACTTC
abundance: -
j_gene: TRBJ2-5
v_gene: TRBV11-3
d_gene: -

CDR3aa: CASSRGQGLTGELFF
CDR3nt: TGTGCCAGCAGCCGGGGACAGGGTTTGACCGGGGAGCTGTTTTTT
abundance: -
j_gene: TRBJ2-2
v_gene: TRBV7-8
d_gene: TRBD1

CDR3aa: CASVPEPRQGRGYTF
CDR3nt: TGTGCCAGCGTACCGGAACCGAGACAGGGGAGGGGCTACACCTTC
abundance: -
j_gene: TRBJ1-2
v_gene: TRBV9
d_gene: TRBD1

CDR3aa: CASSRPPIGGHQETQYF
CDR3nt: TGCGCCAGCAGTCGCCCCCCAATCGGGGGGCACCAAGAGACCCAGTACTTC
abundance: once
j_gene: TRBJ2-5
v_gene: TRBV23-1
d_gene: -

CDR3aa: CASSFGGKETQYF
CDR3nt: TGTGCCAGCAGCTTTGGCGGGAAGGAGACCCAGTACTTC
abundance: -
j_gene: TRBJ2-5
v_gene: TRBV5-4
d_gene: -

CDR3aa: CASTTTGGGGYTF
CDR3nt: TGTGCCAGCACCACGACAGGGGGAGGCGGCTACACCTTC
abundance: -
j_gene: TRBJ1-2
v_gene: TRBV12-3/TRBV12-4
d_gene: TRBD1

CDR3aa: CASSLSMGGHYGYTF
CDR3nt: TGTGCCAGCAGCTTATCTATGGGGGGTCACTATGGCTACACCTTC
abundance: -
j_gene: TRBJ1-2
v_gene: TRBV7-8
d_gene: -

CDR3aa: CASSHQGKNTEAFF
CDR3nt: TGTGCCAGCAGCCACCAGGGGAAGAACACTGAAGCTTTCTTT
abundance: -
j_gene: TRBJ1-1
v_gene: TRBV3-1/TRBV3-2
d_gene: -

CDR3aa: CASSTAAGNEQFF
CDR3nt: TGTGCCAGTAGTACGGCGGCTGGCAATGAGCAGTTCTTC
abundance: -
j_gene: TRBJ2-1
v_gene: TRBV19
d_gene: -

CDR3aa: CASSLGQFNEQFF
CDR3nt: TGTGCCAGCAGCTTAGGACAGTTCAATGAGCAGTTCTTC
abundance: once
j_gene: TRBJ2-1
v_gene: TRBV11-3
d_gene: -

CDR3aa: CASKQGWGTGELFF
CDR3nt: TGTGCCAGTAAACAGGGGTGGGGTACCGGGGAGCTGTTTTTT
abundance: few
j_gene: TRBJ2-2
v_gene: TRBV19
d_gene: TRBD1

CDR3aa: CASRPGRNEKLFF
CDR3nt: TGCGCCAGCAGACCCGGGAGAAATGAAAAACTGTTTTTT
abundance: -
j_gene: TRBJ1-4
v_gene: TRBV5-1
d_gene: -

CDR3aa: CASSSGGNSPLHF
CDR3nt: TGTGCCAGCAGCTCCGGCGGAAATTCACCCCTCCACTTT
abundance: -
j_gene: TRBJ1-6
v_gene: TRBV5-6
d_gene: -

CDR3aa: CASSRPQGQETQYF
CDR3nt: TGTGCCAGCAGCCGCCCTCAGGGTCAAGAGACCCAGTACTTC
abundance: once
j_gene: TRBJ2-5
v_gene: TRBV7-9
d_gene: -

CDR3aa: CASSESYPGQMNTEAFF
CDR3nt: TGCGCCAGCAGTGAGTCGTATCCGGGACAGATGAACACTGAAGCTTTCTTT
abundance: -
j_gene: TRBJ1-1
v_gene: TRBV10-2
d_gene: TRBD1

CDR3aa: CASVHLAGGPNEQFF
CDR3nt: TGTGCCAGCGTCCACCTAGCGGGGGGGCCCAATGAGCAGTTCTTC
abundance: -
j_gene: TRBJ2-1
v_gene: TRBV21-1
d_gene: -

CDR3aa: CASTTRGTDNYGYTF
CDR3nt: TGTGCCAGCACCACCAGGGGGACAGACAACTATGGCTACACCTTC
abundance: -
j_gene: TRBJ1-2
v_gene: TRBV18
d_gene: TRBD1

CDR3aa: CASSSHNSLAAAGGQYF
CDR3nt: TGTGCCAGCAGCTCGCACAATAGTTTGGCTGCGGCCGGGGGCCAGTACTTC
abundance: -
j_gene: TRBJ2-5
v_gene: TRBV7-9
d_gene: -

CDR3aa: CASSGNLEGLYEQYF
CDR3nt: TGTGCCAGCAGCGGAAACTTGGAGGGGTTATACGAGCAGTACTTC
abundance: -
j_gene: TRBJ2-7
v_gene: TRBV7-9
d_gene: -

CDR3aa: CASSSGGQGRNEQFF
CDR3nt: TGTGCCAGCAGCTCTGGGGGACAGGGGCGCAATGAGCAGTTCTTC
abundance: -
j_gene: TRBJ2-1
v_gene: TRBV7-8
d_gene: TRBD1

CDR3aa: CASSRYSFQETQYF
CDR3nt: TGTGCCAGCAGCCGATACAGCTTCCAAGAGACCCAGTACTTC
abundance: once
j_gene: TRBJ2-5
v_gene: TRBV14
d_gene: -

CDR3aa: CAWSSLSGSYNEQFF
CDR3nt: TGTGCCTGGAGTTCCTTAAGCGGGAGCTACAATGAGCAGTTCTTC
abundance: -
j_gene: TRBJ2-1
v_gene: TRBV30
d_gene: TRBD2

CDR3aa: CASSPSTGNQPQHF
CDR3nt: TGTGCCAGCTCACCGTCCACAGGAAATCAGCCCCAGCATTTT
abundance: -
j_gene: TRBJ1-5
v_gene: TRBV18
d_gene: -

CDR3aa: CASSSYQGTQYF
CDR3nt: TGTGCCAGCTCATCTTATCAGGGTACGCAGTATTTT
abundance: -
j_gene: TRBJ2-3
v_gene: TRBV18
d_gene: -

CDR3aa: CASSGGGSSYNSPLHF
CDR3nt: TGTGCCAGCAGTGGAGGCGGAAGCTCCTATAATTCACCCCTCCACTTT
abundance: few
j_gene: TRBJ1-6
v_gene: TRBV2
d_gene: -

CDR3aa: CASSLSGTGTGSPLHF
CDR3nt: TGTGCCAGCAGTTTATCCGGGACAGGGACGGGATCACCCCTCCACTTT
abundance: -
j_gene: TRBJ1-6
v_gene: TRBV27
d_gene: TRBD1

CDR3aa: CASSARQGISTEAFF
CDR3nt: TGTGCCAGCAGCGCGCGACAGGGTATATCGACTGAAGCTTTCTTT
abundance: -
j_gene: TRBJ1-1
v_gene: TRBV13
d_gene: TRBD1

CDR3aa: CASREIAGGRNTQYF
CDR3nt: TGTGCCAGTAGAGAGATAGCGGGGGGGCGAAATACGCAGTATTTT
abundance: -
j_gene: TRBJ2-3
v_gene: TRBV19
d_gene: TRBD2

CDR3aa: CASSVAGVPDTQYF
CDR3nt: TGTGCCAGCAGCGTAGCGGGAGTTCCAGATACGCAGTATTTT
abundance: -
j_gene: TRBJ2-3
v_gene: TRBV5-4
d_gene: TRBD2

CDR3aa: CASSLLAGGPYNEQFF
CDR3nt: TGTGCCAGCAGCTTATTAGCGGGAGGGCCCTACAATGAGCAGTTCTTC
abundance: -
j_gene: TRBJ2-1
v_gene: TRBV11-2
d_gene: TRBD2

CDR3aa: CASSLGTGSTDTQYF
CDR3nt: TGTGCCAGCAGCTTAGGGACAGGGAGCACAGATACGCAGTATTTT
abundance: -
j_gene: TRBJ2-3
v_gene: TRBV7-6
d_gene: TRBD1

CDR3aa: CASSLSYRAEAFF
CDR3nt: TGTGCCAGCAGTTTATCGTATCGCGCTGAAGCTTTCTTT
abundance: -
j_gene: TRBJ1-1
v_gene: TRBV27
d_gene: -

CDR3aa: CASSHRGTSGDSYNEQFF
CDR3nt: TGTGCCAGCAGCCACCGAGGGACTAGCGGGGACTCCTACAATGAGCAGTTCTTC
abundance: -
j_gene: TRBJ2-1
v_gene: TRBV14
d_gene: TRBD2

CDR3aa: CASSVPGTGGTDTQYF
CDR3nt: TGCGCCAGCAGCGTCCCCGGGACAGGGGGCACAGATACGCAGTATTTT
abundance: -
j_gene: TRBJ2-3
v_gene: TRBV5-1
d_gene: TRBD1

CDR3aa: CATSRDLAGLGGTGELFF
CDR3nt: TGTGCCACCAGCAGAGATCTTGCGGGACTAGGTGGCACCGGGGAGCTGTTTTTT
abundance: -
j_gene: TRBJ2-2
v_gene: TRBV15
d_gene: TRBD2

CDR3aa: CASSLALGREYSPLHF
CDR3nt: TGTGCCAGCAGCTTGGCGTTGGGACGGGAGTATTCACCCCTCCACTTT
abundance: -
j_gene: TRBJ1-6
v_gene: TRBV5-6
d_gene: -

CDR3aa: CASSRGETQYF
CDR3nt: TGTGCCAGTTCCAGGGGGGAGACCCAGTACTTC
abundance: -
j_gene: TRBJ2-5
v_gene: TRBV9
d_gene: TRBD1

CDR3aa: CASTGLAGSETQYF
CDR3nt: TGTGCCAGCACTGGGCTAGCGGGATCGGAGACCCAGTACTTC
abundance: -
j_gene: TRBJ2-5
v_gene: TRBV3-1/TRBV3-2
d_gene: TRBD2